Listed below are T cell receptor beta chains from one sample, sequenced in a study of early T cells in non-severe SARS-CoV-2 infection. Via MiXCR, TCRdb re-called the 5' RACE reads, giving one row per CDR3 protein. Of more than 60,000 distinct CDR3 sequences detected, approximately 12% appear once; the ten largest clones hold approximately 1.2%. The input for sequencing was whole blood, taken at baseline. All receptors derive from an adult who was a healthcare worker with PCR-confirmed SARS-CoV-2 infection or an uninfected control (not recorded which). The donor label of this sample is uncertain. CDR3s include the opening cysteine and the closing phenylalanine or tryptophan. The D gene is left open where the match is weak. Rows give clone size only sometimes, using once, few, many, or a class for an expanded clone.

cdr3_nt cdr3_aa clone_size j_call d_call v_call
TGTGCCAGCAGTAAGCGGGAGGGTGAAAAACTGTTTTTT CASSKREGEKLFF NA TRBJ1-4 NA TRBV25-1
TGTGCCAGCAGCCCTCGGGGGCCTGCCGAAGGGGAGCTGTTTTTT CASSPRGPAEGELFF NA TRBJ2-2 NA TRBV6-2/TRBV6-3
TGCAGCGTGGGACAGGTCTCCTACAATGAGCAGTTCTTC CSVGQVSYNEQFF many TRBJ2-1 TRBD1 TRBV29-1
TGCGCCAGCAGCCACCCCCCAGCGGGGGAGAATGAGCAGTTCTTC CASSHPPAGENEQFF few TRBJ2-1 TRBD2 TRBV5-1
TGCGCCAGCAGTGAGCCAACAGGGACGGTCGCAGATACGCAGTATTTT CASSEPTGTVADTQYF NA TRBJ2-3 NA TRBV10-1
TGTGCCAGCAGTGAAGGTCCCTCTTTGGGGTATGGCTACACCTTC CASSEGPSLGYGYTF NA TRBJ1-2 NA TRBV6-1
TGCGCCAGCAGCTTAGGCCTTGTAAACACCGGGGAGCTGTTTTTT CASSLGLVNTGELFF NA TRBJ2-2 NA TRBV5-1
TGTGCCAGCAGCTTATATTCGGGGGGCCACAATGAGCAGTTCTTC CASSLYSGGHNEQFF NA TRBJ2-1 NA TRBV7-2
TGTGCCATCAACTCCGGGACAGGGGTTTCGGGCACTGAAGCTTTCTTT CAINSGTGVSGTEAFF NA TRBJ1-1 TRBD1 TRBV10-3
TGTGCCAGCAGCCCCGGGGACACACACTTCACAGATACGCAGTATTTT CASSPGDTHFTDTQYF NA TRBJ2-3 NA TRBV7-9
TGTGCCAGCAGTGATGGGGGGAGCACAGATACGCAGTATTTT CASSDGGSTDTQYF many TRBJ2-3 NA TRBV6-1
TGCGCCAGCACAGAACAACCGAACACCGGGGAGCTGTTTTTT CASTEQPNTGELFF NA TRBJ2-2 NA TRBV5-1
TGCGCCAGCAGTTCGAATCTCGGGGGTGCCATGAACACTGAAGCTTTCTTT CASSSNLGGAMNTEAFF NA TRBJ1-1 NA TRBV5-1
TGTGCCAGCAGCCCGGACAGGGGGCGAAAAATCAACTATGGCTACACCTTC CASSPDRGRKINYGYTF NA TRBJ1-2 TRBD1 TRBV5-8
TGCAGTGCTCCAGAGGCGGTCTCTTTCCAAGAGACCCAGTACTTC CSAPEAVSFQETQYF NA TRBJ2-5 NA TRBV20-1
TGTGCCAGCAGTTCCCATTACCCTGATTCACCCCTCCACTTT CASSSHYPDSPLHF many TRBJ1-6 NA TRBV12-3/TRBV12-4